The present TCR beta chain was sequenced within a study of T-cell memory formation after mild COVID-19. At the level of the study: In these data, TCR clusters were largely donor specific.

TCRdb fed the 5' RACE reads into MiXCR, producing one record per CDR3 protein. This table has roughly 580,000 distinct CDR3 sequences, roughly 17% appearing once. V lost 5 bases, J lost 10 bases, and 15 bases stayed unmatched. The CDR3 has 16 amino acids. Germline CDR1 and CDR2: SGHTA and FQGTGA. The genes are TRBV7-3 and TRBJ2-1; 9 bases match TRBD2. Material: PBMCs or a T cell subset sorted from them (not recorded which). This clonotype was sampled from an adult woman who had mild COVID-19 (a few samples of this study predate the infection). Cell type and time point are not known. CDR3 region: CASSTLASGGFEEQFF. CDR3 bases: TGTGCCAGCAGCACCCTCGCGAGCGGGGGGTTCGAGGAGCAGTTCTTC.